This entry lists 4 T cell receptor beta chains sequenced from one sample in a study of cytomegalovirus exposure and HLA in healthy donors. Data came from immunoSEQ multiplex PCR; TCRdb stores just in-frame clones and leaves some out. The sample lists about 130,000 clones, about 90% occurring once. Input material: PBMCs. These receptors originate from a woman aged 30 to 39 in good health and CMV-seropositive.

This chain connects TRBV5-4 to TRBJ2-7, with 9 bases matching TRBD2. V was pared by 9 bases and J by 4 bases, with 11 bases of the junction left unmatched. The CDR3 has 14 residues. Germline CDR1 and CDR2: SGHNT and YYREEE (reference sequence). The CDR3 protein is CATSPSGGFYEQYF. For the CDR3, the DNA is TGTGCCACAAGTCCCAGCGGGGGGTTTTACGAGCAGTACTTC.

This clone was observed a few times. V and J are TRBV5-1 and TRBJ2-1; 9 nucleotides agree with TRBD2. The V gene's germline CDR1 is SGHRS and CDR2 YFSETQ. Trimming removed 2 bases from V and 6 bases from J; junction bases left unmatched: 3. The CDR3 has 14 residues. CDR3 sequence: CASSFKREVNEQFF. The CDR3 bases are TGCGCCAGCAGCTTCAAGCGGGAGGTCAATGAGCAGTTCTTC.

CDR3 in DNA: TGTGCCAGCAGCTTCCTGCAGGGATACTATGGCTACACCTTC. Residues: CASSFLQGYYGYTF. V and J are TRBV5-5 and TRBJ1-2; the D gene is possibly TRBD1 (5 bases). Germline CDR1 reads SGHKS; CDR2 reads YYEKEE (reference sequence). The CDR3 runs to 14 residues. Trimming took 2 bases from V and 3 from J, leaving 11 bases between them.

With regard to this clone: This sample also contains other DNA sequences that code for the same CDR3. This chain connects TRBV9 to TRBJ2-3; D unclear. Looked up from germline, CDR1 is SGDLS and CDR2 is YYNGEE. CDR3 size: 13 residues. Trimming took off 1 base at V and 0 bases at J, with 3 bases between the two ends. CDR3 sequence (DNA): TGTGCCAGCAGCGTAACTAGCACAGATACGCAGTATTTT. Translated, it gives CASSVTSTDTQYF.